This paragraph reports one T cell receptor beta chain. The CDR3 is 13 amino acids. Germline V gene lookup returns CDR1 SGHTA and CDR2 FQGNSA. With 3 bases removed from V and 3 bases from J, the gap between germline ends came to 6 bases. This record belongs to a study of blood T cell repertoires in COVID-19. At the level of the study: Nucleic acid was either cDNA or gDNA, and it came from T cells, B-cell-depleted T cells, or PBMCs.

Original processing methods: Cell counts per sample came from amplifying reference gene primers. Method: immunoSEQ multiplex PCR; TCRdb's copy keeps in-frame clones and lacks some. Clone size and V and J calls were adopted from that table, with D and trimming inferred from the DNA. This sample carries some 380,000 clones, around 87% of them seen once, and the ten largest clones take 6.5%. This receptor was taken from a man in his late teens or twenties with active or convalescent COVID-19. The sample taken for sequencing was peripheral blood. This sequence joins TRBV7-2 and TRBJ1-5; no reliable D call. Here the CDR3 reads CASSFSLNQPQHF. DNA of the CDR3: TGTGCCAGCAGCTTTAGTCTCAATCAGCCCCAGCATTTT.